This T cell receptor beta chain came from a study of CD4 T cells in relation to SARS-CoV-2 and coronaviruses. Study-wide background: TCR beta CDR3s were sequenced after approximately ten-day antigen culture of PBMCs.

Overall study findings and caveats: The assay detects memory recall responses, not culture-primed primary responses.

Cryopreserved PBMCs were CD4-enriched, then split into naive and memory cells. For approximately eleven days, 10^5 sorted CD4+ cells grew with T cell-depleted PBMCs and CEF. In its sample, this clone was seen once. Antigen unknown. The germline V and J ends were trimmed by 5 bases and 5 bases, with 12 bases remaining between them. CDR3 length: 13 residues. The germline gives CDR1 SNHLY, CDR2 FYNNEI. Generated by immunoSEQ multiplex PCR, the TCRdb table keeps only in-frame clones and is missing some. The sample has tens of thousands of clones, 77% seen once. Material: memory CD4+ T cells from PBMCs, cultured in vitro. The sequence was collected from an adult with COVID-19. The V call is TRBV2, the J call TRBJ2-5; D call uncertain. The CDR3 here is CASSRDLMETQYF. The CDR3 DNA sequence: TGTGCCAGCAGTCGAGACCTGATGGAGACCCAGTACTTC.